These 5 T cell receptor beta chains were all obtained from the same sample, sequenced in a study of T cell repertoires in cytomegalovirus infection. TCRdb re-called the reads through MiXCR, storing one row per CDR3 protein. The sample includes about 490,000 distinct CDR3 sequences, approximately 25% of them seen just once. Sequenced input: PBMCs. The origin of the receptors is a human donor in good health (CMV status not recorded). Some clones in this sample may be carry-over from other donors' samples.

This chain uses TRBV7-2 with TRBJ2-1; D is possibly TRBD2 (6 bases). Germline V gene data show CDR1 as SGHTA and CDR2 as FQGNSA. This CDR3 region has 15 residues. Trimming left V 1 base short and J 10 bases short, with 17 bases between. CDR3 in DNA: TGTGCCAGCAGCTTAGAGGGCGGGGTAGCCAGGGAGCAGTTCTTC. It specifies CASSLEGGVAREQFF.

This clonotype was seen a few times. The chain combines TRBV7-2 with TRBJ1-5, with 9 positions matching TRBD1. Germline V gives CDR1 SGHTA, CDR2 FQGNSA. The CDR3 loop spans 16 amino acids. J lost 7 bases, V lost 2 bases, and 9 bases had no gene match. The CDR3 DNA follows: TGTGCCAGCAGCTTATCTACAGGGGGCGCAGGACAGCCCCAGCATTTT. It specifies CASSLSTGGAGQPQHF.

This clonotype was recorded a few times. The V gene is TRBV20-1, the J gene TRBJ2-3; tentative D call: TRBD2 (5 bases). The CDR3 contains 13 residues. In germline, CDR1 is DFQATT, CDR2 SNEGSKA (reference sequence). With 6 bases removed from V and 5 bases from J, the gap between germline ends came to 15 bases. CDR3 bases: TGCAGTGCAACCACCCTAGCAGTAGATACGCAGTATTTT. Translated: CSATTLAVDTQYF.

The rearrangement joins TRBV4-3 to TRBJ2-5; a possible D gene is TRBD2 (5 bases). The CDR3 contains 15 residues. Trimming shortened V by 0 bases and J by 5 bases, and 13 bases separated the two germline ends. Germline assignment: CDR1 LGHNA and CDR2 YSLEER. CDR3 in amino acids: CASSQDAGQWETQYF. CDR3 DNA sequence: TGCGCCAGCAGCCAAGACGCGGGCCAGTGGGAGACCCAGTACTTC.

This clonotype came up many times. The V call is TRBV7-8, the J call TRBJ2-7; weak D call: TRBD2 (6 bases). The germline V gene encodes CDR1 SGHVS and CDR2 FQNEAQ. There are 16 residues in the CDR3. Trimming removed 5 bases from V and 0 bases from J, with 17 bases in between. The CDR3 sequence: CASSALQGLSSYEQYF. As DNA, the CDR3 is TGTGCCAGCAGCGCCCTCCAAGGACTAAGCTCCTACGAGCAGTACTTC.